This T cell receptor beta chain came from a study of blood T cell repertoires in COVID-19. Germline V CDR1 and CDR2: SEHNR, FQNEAQ (reference sequence). The CDR3 runs to 14 residues. The V end was cut by 5 bases, the J end by 8 bases, with 16 bases between. Per the authors' pipeline: Researchers report that nucleated cell counts were estimated from reference gene primer amplification. Sequencing used immunoSEQ multiplex PCR; TCRdb keeps in-frame clones, though not all of them. The D gene and trimming were derived from the DNA, and the V and J assignments and clone size from that table. Here the sample spans over 100,000 clones, approximately 86% being singletons.

This rearrangement joins TRBV7-9 to TRBJ2-1; tentative D call: TRBD1 (6 bases). The TCR comes from a man in his forties or fifties with acute or convalescent COVID-19. The sequencing input was peripheral blood. The CDR3 nucleotides read TGTGCCAGCAGCCCCGGGACACTTTGGGATGAGCAGTTCTTC. Amino acid sequence: CASSPGTLWDEQFF.